The source of this T cell receptor beta chain is a study of early T cells in non-severe SARS-CoV-2 infection. A single record per CDR3 protein comes from TCRdb applying MiXCR to the 5' RACE reads. The data contain 85,000 to 100,000 distinct CDR3 sequences, approximately 10% of them singletons. This receptor was taken from an adult who was a healthcare worker with PCR-confirmed SARS-CoV-2 infection or an uninfected control (not recorded which). The sample was whole blood.

CDR3 DNA sequence: TGCGCCAGCAGCTCTTTGGGTAGCGGGAGCACAGATACGCAGTATTTT. Its translation is CASSSLGSGSTDTQYF. The chain links TRBV5-1 to TRBJ2-3; 7 nucleotides align to TRBD2. This CDR3 has 16 amino acids. Per germline, CDR1 SGHRS and CDR2 YFSETQ. Germline trimming cut 3 bases from V and 0 bases from J; bases unmatched to any gene: 7.